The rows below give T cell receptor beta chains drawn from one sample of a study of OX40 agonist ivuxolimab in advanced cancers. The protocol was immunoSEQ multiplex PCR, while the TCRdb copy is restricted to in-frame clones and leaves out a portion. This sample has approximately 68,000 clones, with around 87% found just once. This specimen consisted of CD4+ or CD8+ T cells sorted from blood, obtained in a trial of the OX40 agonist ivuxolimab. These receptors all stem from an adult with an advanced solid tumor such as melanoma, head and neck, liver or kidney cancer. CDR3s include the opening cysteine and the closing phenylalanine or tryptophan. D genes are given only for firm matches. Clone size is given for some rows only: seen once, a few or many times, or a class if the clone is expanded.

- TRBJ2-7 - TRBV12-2 CASRNKNRDREKEQYF TGTGCAAGTCGCAACAAAAACCGGGACAGGGAAAAGGAGCAGTACTTC
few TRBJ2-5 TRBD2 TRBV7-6 CASSGGGVLAETQYF TGTGCCAGCAGCGGGGGGGGAGTTTTGGCGGAGACCCAGTACTTC
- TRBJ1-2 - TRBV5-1 CAIRKDVTDGYTF TGCGCCATTAGGAAGGACGTGACCGATGGCTACACCTTC
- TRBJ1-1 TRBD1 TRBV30 CAWSVRRQGARGLDTEAFF TGTGCCTGGAGCGTCAGACGACAGGGGGCTAGAGGGCTCGACACTGAAGCTTTCTTT
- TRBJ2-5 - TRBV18 CASSPQQETQYF TGTGCCAGCTCACCACAGCAAGAGACCCAGTACTTC
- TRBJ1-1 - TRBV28 CASSPQGRANTEAFF TGTGCCAGCAGTCCCCAGGGGAGGGCCAACACTGAAGCTTTCTTT
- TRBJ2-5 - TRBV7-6 CASSLIGGNQETQYF TGTGCCAGCAGCTTAATCGGGGGAAACCAAGAGACCCAGTACTTC
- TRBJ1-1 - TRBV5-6 CASSPQLGTGAPTEAFF TGTGCCAGCAGTCCACAACTCGGAACCGGGGCTCCAACTGAAGCTTTCTTT
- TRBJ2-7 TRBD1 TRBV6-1 CASTARQGVSEQYF TGTGCCAGCACGGCGAGACAGGGTGTCTCCGAGCAGTACTTC
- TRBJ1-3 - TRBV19 CASKERPSGNTIYF TGTGCCAGTAAAGAAAGACCCTCTGGAAACACCATATATTTT
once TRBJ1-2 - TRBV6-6 CASSSSPNYGYTF TGTGCCAGCAGTTCAAGTCCTAACTATGGCTACACCTTC
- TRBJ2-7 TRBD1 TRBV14 CASSQGTGSLSYEQYF TGTGCCAGCAGCCAAGGGACAGGCTCCCTATCCTACGAGCAGTACTTC
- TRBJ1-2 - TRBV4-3 CASSQTLQGNRGYTF TGCGCCAGCAGCCAGACCCTACAGGGTAATCGAGGCTACACCTTC
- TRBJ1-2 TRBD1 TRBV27 CASKPRGDYGYTF TGTGCCAGCAAACCCAGGGGGGACTATGGCTACACCTTC
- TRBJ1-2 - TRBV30 CAWRWANYGYTF TGTGCCTGGAGATGGGCGAACTATGGCTACACCTTC
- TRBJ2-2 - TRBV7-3 CASSSGALTGELFF TGTGCCAGCAGCTCGGGCGCCCTCACCGGGGAGCTGTTTTTT
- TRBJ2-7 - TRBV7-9 CASSLGLGVASYEQYF TGTGCCAGCAGCTTGGGTCTGGGTGTTGCGTCCTACGAGCAGTACTTC
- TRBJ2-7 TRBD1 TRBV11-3 CASSLGRGREQYF TGTGCCAGCAGCTTAGGCAGGGGGCGCGAGCAGTACTTC
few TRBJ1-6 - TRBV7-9 CASSLTQGPNSPLHF TGTGCCAGCAGCTTAACGCAGGGGCCTAATTCACCCCTCCACTTT
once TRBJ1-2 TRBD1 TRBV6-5 CASSNPGGGFGYTF TGTGCCAGCAGCAACCCAGGAGGGGGCTTTGGCTACACCTTC
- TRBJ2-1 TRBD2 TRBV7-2 CASSLEGGTRRNEQFF TGTGCCAGCAGCTTAGAAGGGGGGACTAGAAGGAATGAGCAGTTCTTC
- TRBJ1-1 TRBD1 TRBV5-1 CASSFDQDRGTEAFF TGCGCCAGCAGCTTTGACCAAGACAGGGGCACTGAAGCTTTCTTT
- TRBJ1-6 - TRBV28 CASSLKPPLHF TGTGCCAGCAGTTTGAAACCACCCCTCCACTTT
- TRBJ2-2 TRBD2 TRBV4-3 CASSQGELAGTGELFF TGCGCCAGCAGCCAGGGTGAACTAGCGGGAACCGGGGAGCTGTTTTTT
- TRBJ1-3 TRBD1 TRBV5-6 CASSLFGEGAIGNTIYF TGTGCCAGCAGCTTGTTCGGTGAGGGGGCTATTGGAAACACCATATATTTT
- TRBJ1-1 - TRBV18 CASSPRLETRRLANTEAFF TGTGCCAGCTCACCAAGGCTAGAGACGCGGCGTCTCGCGAACACTGAAGCTTTCTTT
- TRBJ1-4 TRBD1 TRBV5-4 CASSHTGTGYEKLFF TGTGCCAGCAGTCACACCGGGACAGGGTATGAAAAACTGTTTTTT
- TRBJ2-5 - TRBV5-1 CASSLAPPTRDETQYF TGCGCCAGCAGCTTGGCCCCGCCGACAAGGGACGAAACCCAGTACTTC
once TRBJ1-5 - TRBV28 CASTYSTSGAFNQPQHF TGTGCCAGCACATATTCAACGTCGGGGGCTTTCAATCAGCCCCAGCATTTT
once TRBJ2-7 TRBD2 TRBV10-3 CATDLAGGAREQYF TGTGCCACCGATCTAGCGGGGGGGGCTCGCGAGCAGTACTTC
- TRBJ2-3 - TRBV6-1 CASRTISGSTDTQYF TGTGCCAGCAGGACCATTAGCGGATCCACAGATACGCAGTATTTT
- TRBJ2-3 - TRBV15 CATSRDYSRGYGDTQYF TGTGCCACCAGCAGAGATTATAGCCGGGGATATGGGGATACGCAGTATTTT
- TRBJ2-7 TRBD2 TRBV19 CASSIAGGPYEQYF TGTGCCAGTAGCATAGCGGGAGGGCCCTACGAGCAGTACTTC
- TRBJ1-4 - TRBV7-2 CASSLAGGRGEKLFF TGTGCCAGCAGCTTAGCCGGGGGGCGAGGTGAAAAACTGTTTTTT
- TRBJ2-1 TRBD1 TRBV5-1 CASRNRDRDDNEQFF TGCGCCAGCAGAAACCGGGACAGGGATGACAATGAGCAGTTCTTC
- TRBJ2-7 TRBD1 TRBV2 CASRLRQGSPYEQYF TGTGCCAGTCGCCTAAGACAGGGTTCCCCCTACGAGCAGTACTTC
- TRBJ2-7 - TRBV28 CASSSGQGGPYEQYF TGTGCCAGCAGTTCTGGACAGGGAGGGCCCTACGAGCAGTACTTC
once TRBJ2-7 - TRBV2 CASSLRRVYEQYF TGTGCCAGCAGCCTCCGTCGGGTTTACGAGCAGTACTTC
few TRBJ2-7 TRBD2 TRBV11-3 CASRKAGVREQYF TGTGCCAGCAGGAAAGCGGGAGTACGCGAGCAGTACTTC
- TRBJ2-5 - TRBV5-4 CASSLEPTASSLWETQYF TGTGCCAGCAGCTTGGAACCCACCGCTAGCTCACTATGGGAGACCCAGTACTTC
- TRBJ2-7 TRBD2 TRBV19 CASEKKGGTYEQYF TGTGCCAGTGAGAAGAAGGGAGGGACTTACGAGCAGTACTTC
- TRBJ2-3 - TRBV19 CASSEDPATDTQYF TGTGCCAGTAGCGAAGACCCCGCCACAGATACGCAGTATTTT
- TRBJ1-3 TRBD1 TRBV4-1 CASSQGRGLGGNTIYF TGCGCCAGCAGCCAAGGCAGGGGGTTAGGTGGAAACACCATATATTTT
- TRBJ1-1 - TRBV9 CASSGPGPGGTEAFF TGTGCCAGCAGCGGACCGGGGCCCGGGGGTACTGAAGCTTTCTTT
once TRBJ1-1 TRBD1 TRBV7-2 CASSPWTGEIGGTEAFF TGTGCCAGCAGCCCTTGGACAGGGGAGATTGGGGGCACTGAAGCTTTCTTT
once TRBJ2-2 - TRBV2 CASKTLGLGTGELFF TGTGCCAGCAAAACTTTGGGGTTAGGCACCGGGGAGCTGTTTTTT
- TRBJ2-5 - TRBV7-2 CASSLRRESASLKTQYF TGTGCCAGCAGCTTAAGGCGCGAGTCGGCTAGCTTAAAGACCCAGTACTTC
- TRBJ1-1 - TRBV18 CASSSGRATEAFF TGTGCCAGCTCATCTGGTCGGGCCACTGAAGCTTTCTTT
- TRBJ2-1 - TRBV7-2 CASSLFGREQFF TGTGCCAGCAGCTTATTTGGACGGGAGCAGTTCTTC
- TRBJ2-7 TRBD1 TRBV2 CASQPGQIYEQYF TGTGCCAGCCAACCGGGACAGATTTACGAGCAGTACTTC
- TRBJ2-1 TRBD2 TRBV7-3 CASSWTSGSEQFF TGTGCCAGCAGCTGGACTAGCGGGAGTGAGCAGTTCTTC
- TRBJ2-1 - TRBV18 CASSPGSSYNEQFF TGTGCCAGCTCACCCGGTAGCTCCTACAATGAGCAGTTCTTC
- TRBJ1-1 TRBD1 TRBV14 CASSQQGGYTEAFF TGTGCCAGCAGCCAACAAGGGGGCTACACTGAAGCTTTCTTT